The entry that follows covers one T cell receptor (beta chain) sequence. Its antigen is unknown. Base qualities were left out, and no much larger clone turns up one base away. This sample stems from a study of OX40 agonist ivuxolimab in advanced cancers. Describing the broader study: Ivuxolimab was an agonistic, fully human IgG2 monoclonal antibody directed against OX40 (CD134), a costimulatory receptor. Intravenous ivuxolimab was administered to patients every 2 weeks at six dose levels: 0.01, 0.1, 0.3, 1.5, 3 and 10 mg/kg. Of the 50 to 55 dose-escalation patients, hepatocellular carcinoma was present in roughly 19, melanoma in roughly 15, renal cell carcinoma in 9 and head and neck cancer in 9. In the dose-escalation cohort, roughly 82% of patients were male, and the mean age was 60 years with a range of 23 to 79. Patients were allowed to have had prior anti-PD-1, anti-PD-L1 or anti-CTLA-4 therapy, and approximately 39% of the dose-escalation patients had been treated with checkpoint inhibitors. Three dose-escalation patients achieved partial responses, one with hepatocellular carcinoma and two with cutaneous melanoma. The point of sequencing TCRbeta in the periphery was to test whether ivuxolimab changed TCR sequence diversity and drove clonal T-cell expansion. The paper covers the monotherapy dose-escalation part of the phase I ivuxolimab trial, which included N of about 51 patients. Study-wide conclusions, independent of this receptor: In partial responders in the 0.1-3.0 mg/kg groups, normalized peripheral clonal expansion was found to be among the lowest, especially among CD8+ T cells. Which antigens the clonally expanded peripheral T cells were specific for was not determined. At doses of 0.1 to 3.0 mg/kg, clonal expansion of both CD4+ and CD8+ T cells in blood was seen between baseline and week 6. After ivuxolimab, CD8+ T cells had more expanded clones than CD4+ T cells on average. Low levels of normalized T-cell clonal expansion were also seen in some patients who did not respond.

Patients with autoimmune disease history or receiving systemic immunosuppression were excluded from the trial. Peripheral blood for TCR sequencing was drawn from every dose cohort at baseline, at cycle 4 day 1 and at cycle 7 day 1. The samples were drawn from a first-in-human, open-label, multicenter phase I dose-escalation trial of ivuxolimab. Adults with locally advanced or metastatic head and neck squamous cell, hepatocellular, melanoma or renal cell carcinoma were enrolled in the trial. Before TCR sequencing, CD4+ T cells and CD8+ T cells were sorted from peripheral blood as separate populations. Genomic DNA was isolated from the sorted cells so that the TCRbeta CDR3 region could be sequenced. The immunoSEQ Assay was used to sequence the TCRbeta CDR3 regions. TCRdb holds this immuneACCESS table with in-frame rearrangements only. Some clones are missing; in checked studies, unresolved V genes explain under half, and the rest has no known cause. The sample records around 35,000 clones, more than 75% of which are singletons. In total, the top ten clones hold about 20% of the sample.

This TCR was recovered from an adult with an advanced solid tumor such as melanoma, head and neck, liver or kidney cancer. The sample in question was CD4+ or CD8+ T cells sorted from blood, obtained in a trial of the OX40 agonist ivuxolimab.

The DNA sequence is as follows: TGTGCCAGCAGCTTAGCGCGGGGACCTGGGGCCAACGTCCTGACTTTC. The resulting protein is CASSLARGPGANVLTF. The V gene is TRBV7-9 and the J gene is TRBJ2-6, with a weak D call of TRBD2 (6 bases match). The germline V gene (reference sequence) yields SEHNR for CDR1 and FQNEAQ for CDR2. The cysteine opens and the phenylalanine closes a CDR3 of 16 amino acids. The only DNA kept is the CDR3, 48 bases in frame from the first base. V gives up 0 bases and J gives up 2 bases, and the segment between their germline ends measures 8 bases.